This paragraph covers one TCR beta chain sequence. CDR1 and CDR2 (germline): SGHVS, FQNEAQ. The V gene end was trimmed by 4 bases and the J gene end by 1 base; junction bases not matched to a gene: 3. The CDR3 contains 15 residues. These data originate in a study of T cell changes during pregnancy in multiple sclerosis. TCRdb keeps only in-frame clones here, not all; method: immunoSEQ multiplex PCR. The sample shows roughly 73,000 clones, approximately 90% of them seen only once. This chain links TRBV7-8 with TRBJ1-5; 8 bases agree with TRBD1. The sample here was peripheral blood, taken in the second trimester of pregnancy. This clonotype originated in a female donor in good health, enrolled as a control in a pregnancy study. CDR3 amino acids: CASSWTGRSNQPQHF. For the CDR3, the DNA is TGTGCCAGCAGCTGGACAGGGAGGAGCAATCAGCCCCAGCATTTT.